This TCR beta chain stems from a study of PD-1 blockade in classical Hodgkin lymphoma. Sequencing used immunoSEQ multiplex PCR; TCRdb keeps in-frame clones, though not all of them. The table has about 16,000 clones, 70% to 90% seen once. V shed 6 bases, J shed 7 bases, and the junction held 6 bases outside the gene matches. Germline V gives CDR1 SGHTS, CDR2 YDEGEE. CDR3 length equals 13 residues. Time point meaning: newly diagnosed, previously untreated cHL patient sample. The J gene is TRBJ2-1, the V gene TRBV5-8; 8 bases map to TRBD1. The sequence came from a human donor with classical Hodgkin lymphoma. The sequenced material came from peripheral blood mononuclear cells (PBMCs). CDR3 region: CASIQGAKNEQFF. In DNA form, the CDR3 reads TGTGCCAGCATCCAGGGGGCGAAGAATGAGCAGTTCTTC. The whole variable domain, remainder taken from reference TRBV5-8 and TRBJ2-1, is EAGVTQSPTHLIKTRGQQATLRCSPISGHTSVYWYQQALGLGLQFLLWYDEGEERNRGNFPPRFSGRQFPNYSSELNVNALELEDSALYLCASIQGAKNEQFFGPGTRLTVL.